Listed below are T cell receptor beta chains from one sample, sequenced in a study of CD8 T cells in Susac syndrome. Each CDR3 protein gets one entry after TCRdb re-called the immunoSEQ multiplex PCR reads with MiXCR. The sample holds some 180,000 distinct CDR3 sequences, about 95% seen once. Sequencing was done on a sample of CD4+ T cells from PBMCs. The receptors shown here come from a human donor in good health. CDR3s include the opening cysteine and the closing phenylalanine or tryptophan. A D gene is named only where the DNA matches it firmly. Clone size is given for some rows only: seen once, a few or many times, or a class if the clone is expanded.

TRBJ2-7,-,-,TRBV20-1,CSARVPSYEQYF,TGCAGTGCTAGAGTCCCGTCCTACGAGCAGTACTTC
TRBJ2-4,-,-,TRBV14,CASSQVGGLAKNIQYF,TGTGCCAGCAGCCAAGTTGGAGGACTAGCCAAAAACATTCAGTACTTC
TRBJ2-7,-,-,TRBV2,CASSEGGTYEQYF,TGTGCCAGCAGTGAAGGCGGGACCTACGAGCAGTACTTC
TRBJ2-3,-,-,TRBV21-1,CASSTDNADTQYF,TGTGCCAGCAGCACTGACAACGCAGATACGCAGTATTTT
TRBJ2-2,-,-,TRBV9,CASSVSSRAGELFF,TGTGCCAGCAGCGTAAGCTCGAGGGCCGGGGAGCTGTTTTTT
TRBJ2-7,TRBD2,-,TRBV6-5,CASSVAGDGEQYF,TGTGCCAGCAGTGTAGCGGGAGACGGCGAGCAGTACTTC
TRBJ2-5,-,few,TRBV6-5,CASSPDEETQYF,TGTGCCAGCAGCCCGGACGAGGAGACCCAGTACTTC
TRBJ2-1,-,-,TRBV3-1,CASSRVAGAQQFF,TGTGCCAGCAGCCGGGTGGCGGGGGCACAGCAGTTCTTC
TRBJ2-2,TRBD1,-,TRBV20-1,CSARRTGSGELFF,TGCAGTGCTAGACGGACAGGGTCCGGGGAGCTGTTTTTT
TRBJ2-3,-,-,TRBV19,CASSTSDVADTQYF,TGTGCCAGTAGTACATCGGACGTCGCAGATACGCAGTATTTT
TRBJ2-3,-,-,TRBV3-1,CASSQESRGTDTQYF,TGTGCCAGCAGCCAAGAGAGTCGGGGCACAGATACGCAGTATTTT
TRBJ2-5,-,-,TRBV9,CASSPQPGLSGETQYF,TGTGCCAGCAGCCCCCAACCGGGCCTAAGCGGGGAGACCCAGTACTTC
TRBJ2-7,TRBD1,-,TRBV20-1,CSATPGQYYEQYF,TGCAGTGCTACACCGGGACAGTACTACGAGCAGTACTTC
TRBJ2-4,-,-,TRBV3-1,CASSPFTHIQYF,TGTGCCAGCAGCCCCTTTACGCACATTCAGTACTTC
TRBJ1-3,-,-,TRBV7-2,CASSLSATSMLGNTIYF,TGTGCCAGCAGCTTGTCGGCCACCTCAATGCTCGGAAACACCATATATTTT
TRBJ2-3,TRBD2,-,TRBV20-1,CSLSGAGADTQYF,TGCAGTCTTAGCGGGGCGGGCGCAGATACGCAGTATTTT
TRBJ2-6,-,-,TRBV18,CASSPAQSGANVLTF,TGTGCCAGCTCACCAGCGCAATCGGGGGCCAACGTCCTGACTTTC
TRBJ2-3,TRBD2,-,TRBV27,CASSYSHRLALVDTQYF,TGTGCCAGCAGTTACTCCCACCGACTAGCGTTGGTTGATACGCAGTATTTT
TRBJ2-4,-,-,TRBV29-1,CSAAEGQRGIQYF,TGCAGCGCCGCTGAAGGACAGAGGGGGATTCAGTACTTC
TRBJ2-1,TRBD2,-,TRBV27,CASSLFSGSQANEQFF,TGTGCCAGCAGTTTGTTTAGCGGGAGTCAGGCAAATGAGCAGTTCTTC
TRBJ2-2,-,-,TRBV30,CAWRKGAGELFF,TGTGCCTGGAGAAAGGGGGCCGGGGAGCTGTTTTTT
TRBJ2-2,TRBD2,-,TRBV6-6,CASSAGLAGTGELFF,TGTGCCAGCAGTGCCGGACTAGCGGGCACCGGGGAGCTGTTTTTT
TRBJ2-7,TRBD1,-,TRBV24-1,CATSDIAGGQYF,TGTGCCACCAGTGATATCGCAGGGGGGCAGTACTTC
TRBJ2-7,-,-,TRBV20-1,CSLNRNGYEQYF,TGCAGTTTAAACCGGAACGGCTACGAGCAGTACTTC
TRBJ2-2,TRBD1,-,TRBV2,CASKGQPNTGELFF,TGTGCCAGCAAGGGACAGCCGAACACCGGGGAGCTGTTTTTT
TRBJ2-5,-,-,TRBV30,CAWVSRETQYF,TGTGCCTGGGTATCCCGAGAGACCCAGTACTTC
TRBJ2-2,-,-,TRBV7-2,CASSLIPENTGELFF,TGTGCCAGCAGCTTAATCCCAGAGAACACCGGGGAGCTGTTTTTT
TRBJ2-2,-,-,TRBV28,CASSSYEGRGTGELFF,TGTGCCAGCAGTAGTTATGAAGGGAGAGGCACCGGGGAGCTGTTTTTT
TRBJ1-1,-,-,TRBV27,CASSHFRDTEAFF,TGTGCCAGCAGCCACTTTCGGGACACTGAAGCTTTCTTT
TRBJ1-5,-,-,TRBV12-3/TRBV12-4,CASSFGGPHEPQHF,TGTGCCAGCAGTTTTGGTGGCCCGCATGAGCCCCAGCATTTT
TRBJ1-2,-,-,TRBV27,CASSRTGYGYTF,TGTGCCAGCAGTAGAACTGGATATGGCTACACCTTC
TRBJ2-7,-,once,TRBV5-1,CASSLDAGSYYEQYF,TGCGCCAGCAGCTTGGACGCGGGAAGCTACTACGAGCAGTACTTC
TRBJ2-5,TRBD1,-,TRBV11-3,CASSSPSGQGAVTQYF,TGTGCCAGCAGCTCCCCATCGGGACAGGGTGCAGTGACCCAGTACTTC
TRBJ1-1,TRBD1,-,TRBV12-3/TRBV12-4,CASSLVTGSGGTEAFF,TGTGCCAGCAGTTTAGTGACAGGGTCGGGGGGCACTGAAGCTTTCTTT
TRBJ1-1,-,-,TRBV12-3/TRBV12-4,CASTLVRNTEAFF,TGTGCCAGCACCCTCGTGAGGAACACTGAAGCTTTCTTT
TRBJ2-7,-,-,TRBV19,CASSISAGIPYEQYF,TGTGCCAGTAGTATTTCGGCAGGAATCCCCTACGAGCAGTACTTC
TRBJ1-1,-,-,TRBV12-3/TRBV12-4,CASSSRDRGAFF,TGTGCCAGCAGTTCCCGAGATAGAGGAGCTTTCTTT
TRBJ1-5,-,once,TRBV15,CATSREPIRPQHF,TGTGCCACCAGCAGAGAACCAATTAGGCCCCAGCATTTT
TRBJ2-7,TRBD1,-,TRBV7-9,CASSQGGQGFEQYF,TGTGCCAGCAGCCAAGGGGGACAGGGATTCGAGCAGTACTTC
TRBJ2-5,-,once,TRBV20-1,CSAGGQDQETQYF,TGCAGTGCTGGAGGACAAGACCAAGAGACCCAGTACTTC
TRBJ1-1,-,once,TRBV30,CAGSPVKNTEAFF,TGTGCCGGCTCACCGGTCAAGAACACTGAAGCTTTCTTT
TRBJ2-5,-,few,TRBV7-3,CASSLAPGAQETQYF,TGTGCCAGCAGCTTAGCTCCGGGAGCCCAAGAGACCCAGTACTTC
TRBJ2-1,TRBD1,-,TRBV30,CATWTGNEQFF,TGTGCCACGTGGACAGGAAATGAGCAGTTCTTC
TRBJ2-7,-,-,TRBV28,CASSGPANYEQYF,TGTGCCAGCAGTGGGCCGGCGAACTACGAGCAGTACTTC
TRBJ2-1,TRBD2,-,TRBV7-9,CASSLVAGVRDEQFF,TGTGCCAGCAGCTTAGTAGCGGGAGTTCGGGATGAGCAGTTCTTC
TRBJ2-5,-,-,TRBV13,CASSLADYQETQYF,TGTGCCAGCAGCTTAGCCGACTACCAAGAGACCCAGTACTTC
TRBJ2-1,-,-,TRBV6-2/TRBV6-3,CASSYLGNEQFF,TGTGCCAGCAGTTACTTAGGCAATGAGCAGTTCTTC
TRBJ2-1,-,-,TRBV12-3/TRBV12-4,CASSLHEQFF,TGTGCCAGCAGTTTGCATGAGCAGTTCTTC
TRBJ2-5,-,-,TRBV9,CASSVRSSQETQYF,TGTGCCAGCAGCGTAAGGAGTAGTCAAGAGACCCAGTACTTC
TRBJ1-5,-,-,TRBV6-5,CASSPSRGQPQHF,TGTGCCAGCAGTCCCAGTCGGGGTCAGCCCCAGCATTTT
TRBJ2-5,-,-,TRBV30,CAWSLGGGAETQYF,TGTGCCTGGAGCTTAGGAGGAGGGGCAGAGACCCAGTACTTC
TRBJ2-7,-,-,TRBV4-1,CASSQRFWYEQYF,TGCGCCAGCAGCCAGCGGTTCTGGTACGAGCAGTACTTC